The T cell receptor beta chain described here comes from a study of T cells after yellow fever vaccination. V lost 5 bases and J 1 base, leaving 8 bases between the germline ends. The CDR3 has 13 amino acids. This clonotype was detected many times. TCRdb processed the 5' RACE reads anew with MiXCR; each CDR3 protein has one entry. The data hold over 85,000 distinct CDR3 sequences, with almost 9% observed a single time. The receptor comes from a man aged 18 to 30 who received the YFV17D yellow fever vaccine. The sequencing here drew on CD8+ T cells not binding an NS4B(214-222) dextramer, sorted from PBMCs, taken less than 16 days after the first yellow fever vaccination. This chain links TRBV12-3 or TRBV12-4 with TRBJ1-2; no firm D call. The CDR3 coding sequence is TGTGCCAGCAGTCAGACACTTAACTATGGCTACACCTTC. It codes for CASSQTLNYGYTF.